Detailed here is one T cell receptor (beta chain). Its matching antigen is unknown. CDR3 size: 12 residues. V was pared by 2 bases and J by 7 bases, with 9 bases between. Germline-derived CDR1 and CDR2 are SGHDT and YYEEEE. The data were obtained in a study of early stage breast cancer tumors. Study-level background: Most invasive tumors, about 75% of the 16, were ER+/PR+/HER2-.

Only in-frame clones appear in the TCRdb table, and some are missing; sequencing was by immunoSEQ multiplex PCR. This repertoire shows tens of thousands of clones, 74% found once; its top ten account for less than 7.5%. Study-wide points: Most shared enriched TCRB sequences were commonly generated ones. Tumors had roughly 2.6-fold higher T cell density than normal breast.

The material sequenced was blood. The chain employs TRBV5-6 and TRBJ1-2; tentative D call: TRBD1 (6 bases). The clonotype was recovered from a person between 55 and 69 years old with breast cancer. For the CDR3, the DNA is TGTGCCAGCAGCTTCACAGGGACTGGCTACACCTTC. This gives the protein CASSFTGTGYTF.